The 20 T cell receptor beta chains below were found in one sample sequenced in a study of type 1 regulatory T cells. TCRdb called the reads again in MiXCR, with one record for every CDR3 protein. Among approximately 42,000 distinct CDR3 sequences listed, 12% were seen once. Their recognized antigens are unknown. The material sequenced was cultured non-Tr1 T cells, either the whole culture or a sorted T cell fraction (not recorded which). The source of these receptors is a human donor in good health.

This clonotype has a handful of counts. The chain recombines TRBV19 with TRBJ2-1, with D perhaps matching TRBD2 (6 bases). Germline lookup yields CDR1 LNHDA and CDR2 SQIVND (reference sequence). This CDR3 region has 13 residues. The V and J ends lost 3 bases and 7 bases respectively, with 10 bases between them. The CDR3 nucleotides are TGTGCCAGTAGTATGGGACTCGTGAATGAGCAGTTCTTC. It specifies CASSMGLVNEQFF.

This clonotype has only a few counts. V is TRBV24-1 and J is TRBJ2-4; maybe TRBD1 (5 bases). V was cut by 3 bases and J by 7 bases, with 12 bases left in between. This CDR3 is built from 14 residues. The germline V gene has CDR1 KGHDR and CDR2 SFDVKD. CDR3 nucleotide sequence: TGTGCCACCAGTGATGTCGGTAAGGGGAACATTCAGTACTTC. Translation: CATSDVGKGNIQYF.

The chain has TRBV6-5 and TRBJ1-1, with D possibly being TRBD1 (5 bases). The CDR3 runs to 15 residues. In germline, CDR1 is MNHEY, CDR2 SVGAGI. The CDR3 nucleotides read TGTATCAGCAGTTACTCCGCAGGGACTGGATTTGAAGCTTTCTTT. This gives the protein CISSYSAGTGFEAFF.

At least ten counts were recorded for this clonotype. The CDR3 region is CASSLATSVDTGELFF. The CDR3 coding sequence is TGCGCCAGCAGCTTGGCGACTAGCGTCGACACCGGGGAGCTGTTTTTT. The chain employs TRBV5-1 and TRBJ2-2; 8 bases are a match to TRBD2. CDR1 is SGHRS, CDR2 YFSETQ, per germline. V trimming: 0 bases; J trimming: 3 bases; junction bases outside the gene matches: 4. This CDR3 contains 16 residues.

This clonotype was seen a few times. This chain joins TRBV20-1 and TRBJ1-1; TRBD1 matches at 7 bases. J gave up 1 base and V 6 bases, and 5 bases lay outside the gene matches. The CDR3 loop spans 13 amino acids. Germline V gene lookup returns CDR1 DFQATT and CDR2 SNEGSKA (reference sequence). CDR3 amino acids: CSAYRGGNTEAFF. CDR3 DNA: TGCAGTGCCTACAGGGGTGGGAACACTGAAGCTTTCTTT.

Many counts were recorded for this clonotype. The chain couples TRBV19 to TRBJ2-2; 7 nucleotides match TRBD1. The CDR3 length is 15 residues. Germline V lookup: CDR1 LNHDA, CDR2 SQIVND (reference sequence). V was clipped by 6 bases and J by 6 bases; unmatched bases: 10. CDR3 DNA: TGTGCCAGTAGCCCGGACAGGCTTTCATCCGGGGAGCTGTTTTTT. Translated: CASSPDRLSSGELFF.

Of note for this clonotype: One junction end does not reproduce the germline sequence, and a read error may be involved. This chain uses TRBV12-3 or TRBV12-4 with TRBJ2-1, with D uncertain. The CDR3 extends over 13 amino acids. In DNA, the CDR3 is TGTGCCGGCAGTCCAACCTGGGACAATGAGCAGTTCTTC. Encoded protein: CAGSPTWDNEQFF.

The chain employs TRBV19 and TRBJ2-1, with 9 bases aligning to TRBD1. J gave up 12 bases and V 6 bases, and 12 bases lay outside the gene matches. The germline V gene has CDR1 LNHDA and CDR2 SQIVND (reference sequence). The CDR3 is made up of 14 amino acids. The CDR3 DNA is TGTGCCAGTAGGGGACAGGGAGGACTGGTTGGGCAGTTCTTC. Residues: CASRGQGGLVGQFF.

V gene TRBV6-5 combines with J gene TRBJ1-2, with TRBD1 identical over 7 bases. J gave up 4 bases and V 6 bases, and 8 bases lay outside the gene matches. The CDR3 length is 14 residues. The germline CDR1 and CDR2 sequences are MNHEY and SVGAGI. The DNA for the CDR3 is TGTGCCAGCAGCTCACTAGGGACAGTCTATGGCTACACCTTC. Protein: CASSSLGTVYGYTF.

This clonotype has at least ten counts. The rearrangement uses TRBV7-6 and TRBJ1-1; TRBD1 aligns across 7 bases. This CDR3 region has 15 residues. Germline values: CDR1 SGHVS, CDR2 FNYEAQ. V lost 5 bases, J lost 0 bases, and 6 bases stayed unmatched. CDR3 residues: CASSASTGVNTEAFF. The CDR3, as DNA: TGTGCCAGCAGCGCTTCTACAGGGGTGAACACTGAAGCTTTCTTT.

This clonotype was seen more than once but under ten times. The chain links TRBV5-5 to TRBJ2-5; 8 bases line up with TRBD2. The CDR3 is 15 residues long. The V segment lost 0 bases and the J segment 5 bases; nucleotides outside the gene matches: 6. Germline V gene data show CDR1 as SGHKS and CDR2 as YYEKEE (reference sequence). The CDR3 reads CASSLVSSGWETQYF. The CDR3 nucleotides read TGTGCCAGCAGCTTGGTATCTAGCGGGTGGGAGACCCAGTACTTC.

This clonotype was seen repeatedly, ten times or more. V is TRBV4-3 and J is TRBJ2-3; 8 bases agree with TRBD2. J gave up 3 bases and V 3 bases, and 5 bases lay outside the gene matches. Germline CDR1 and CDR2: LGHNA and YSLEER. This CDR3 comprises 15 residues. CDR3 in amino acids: CASSQLAGPTDTQYF. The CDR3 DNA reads TGCGCCAGCAGCCAGTTAGCGGGACCGACAGATACGCAGTATTTT.

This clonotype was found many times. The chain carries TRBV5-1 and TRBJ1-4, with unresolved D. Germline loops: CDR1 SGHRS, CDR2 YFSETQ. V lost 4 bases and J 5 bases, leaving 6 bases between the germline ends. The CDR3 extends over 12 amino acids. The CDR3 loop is CASSGQNEKLFF. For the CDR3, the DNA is TGCGCCAGCAGCGGCCAGAATGAAAAACTGTTTTTT.

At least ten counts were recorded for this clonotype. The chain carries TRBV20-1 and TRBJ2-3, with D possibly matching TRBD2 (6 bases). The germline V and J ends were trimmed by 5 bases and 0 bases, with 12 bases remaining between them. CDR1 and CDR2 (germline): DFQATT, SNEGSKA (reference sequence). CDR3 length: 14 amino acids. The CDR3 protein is CSAGGPASTDTQYF. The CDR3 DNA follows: TGCAGTGCTGGAGGGCCTGCTAGCACAGATACGCAGTATTTT.

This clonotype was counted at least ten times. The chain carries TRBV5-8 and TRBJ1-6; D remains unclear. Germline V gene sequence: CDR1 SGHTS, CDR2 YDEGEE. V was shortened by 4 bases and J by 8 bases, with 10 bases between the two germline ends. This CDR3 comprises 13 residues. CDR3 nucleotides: TGTGCCAGCAGCCGAGCGGACTATTCACCCCTCCACTTT. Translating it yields CASSRADYSPLHF.

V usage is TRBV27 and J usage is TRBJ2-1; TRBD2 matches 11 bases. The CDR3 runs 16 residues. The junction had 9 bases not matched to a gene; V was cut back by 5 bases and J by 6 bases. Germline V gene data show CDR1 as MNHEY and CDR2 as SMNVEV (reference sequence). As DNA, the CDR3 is TGTGCCAGCAGTCGACCCCTCACTAGCGGGAGCAATGAGCAGTTCTTC. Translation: CASSRPLTSGSNEQFF.

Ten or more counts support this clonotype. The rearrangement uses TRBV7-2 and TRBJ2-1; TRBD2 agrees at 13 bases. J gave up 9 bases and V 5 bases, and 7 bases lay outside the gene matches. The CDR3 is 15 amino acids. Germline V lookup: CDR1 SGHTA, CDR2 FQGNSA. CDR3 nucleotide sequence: TGTGCCAGCAGCCGACTAGCGGGAGGATTTGGTGAGCAGTTCTTC. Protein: CASSRLAGGFGEQFF.

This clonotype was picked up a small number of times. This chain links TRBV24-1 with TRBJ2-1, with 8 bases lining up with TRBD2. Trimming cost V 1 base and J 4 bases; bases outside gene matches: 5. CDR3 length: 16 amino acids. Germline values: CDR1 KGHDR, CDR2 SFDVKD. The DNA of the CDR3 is TGTGCCACCAGTGATTTAACGGGAGGGTTGTACAATGAGCAGTTCTTC. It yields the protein CATSDLTGGLYNEQFF.

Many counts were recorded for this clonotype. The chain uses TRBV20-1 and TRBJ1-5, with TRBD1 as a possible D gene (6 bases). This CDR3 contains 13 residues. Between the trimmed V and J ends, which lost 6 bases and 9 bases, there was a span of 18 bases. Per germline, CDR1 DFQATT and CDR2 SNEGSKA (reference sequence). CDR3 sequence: CSARGQTIGPQHF. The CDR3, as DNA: TGCAGTGCCCGAGGACAGACCATAGGGCCCCAGCATTTT.

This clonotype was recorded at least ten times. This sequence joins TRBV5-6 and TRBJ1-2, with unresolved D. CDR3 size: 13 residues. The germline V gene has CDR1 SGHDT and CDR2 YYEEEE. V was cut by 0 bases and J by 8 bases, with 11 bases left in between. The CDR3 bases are TGTGCCAGCAGCTTGGCTGCTGGGGTAGGCTACACCTTC. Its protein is CASSLAAGVGYTF.